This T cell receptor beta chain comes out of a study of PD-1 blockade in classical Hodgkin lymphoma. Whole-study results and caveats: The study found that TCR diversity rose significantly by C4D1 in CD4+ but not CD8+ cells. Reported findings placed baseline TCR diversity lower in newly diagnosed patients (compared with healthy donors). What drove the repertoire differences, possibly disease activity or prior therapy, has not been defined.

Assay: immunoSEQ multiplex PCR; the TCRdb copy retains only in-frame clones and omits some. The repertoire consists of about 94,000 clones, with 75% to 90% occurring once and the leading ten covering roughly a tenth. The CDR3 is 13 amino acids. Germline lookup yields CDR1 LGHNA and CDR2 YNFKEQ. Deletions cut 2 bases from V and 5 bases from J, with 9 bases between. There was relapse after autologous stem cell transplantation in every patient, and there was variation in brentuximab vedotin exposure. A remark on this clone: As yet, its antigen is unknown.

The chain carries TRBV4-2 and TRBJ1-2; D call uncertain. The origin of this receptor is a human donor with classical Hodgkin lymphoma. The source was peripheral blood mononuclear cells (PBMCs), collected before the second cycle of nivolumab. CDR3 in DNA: TGTGCCAGCAGCCAACCGGCAGATTATGGCTACACCTTC. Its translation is CASSQPADYGYTF.